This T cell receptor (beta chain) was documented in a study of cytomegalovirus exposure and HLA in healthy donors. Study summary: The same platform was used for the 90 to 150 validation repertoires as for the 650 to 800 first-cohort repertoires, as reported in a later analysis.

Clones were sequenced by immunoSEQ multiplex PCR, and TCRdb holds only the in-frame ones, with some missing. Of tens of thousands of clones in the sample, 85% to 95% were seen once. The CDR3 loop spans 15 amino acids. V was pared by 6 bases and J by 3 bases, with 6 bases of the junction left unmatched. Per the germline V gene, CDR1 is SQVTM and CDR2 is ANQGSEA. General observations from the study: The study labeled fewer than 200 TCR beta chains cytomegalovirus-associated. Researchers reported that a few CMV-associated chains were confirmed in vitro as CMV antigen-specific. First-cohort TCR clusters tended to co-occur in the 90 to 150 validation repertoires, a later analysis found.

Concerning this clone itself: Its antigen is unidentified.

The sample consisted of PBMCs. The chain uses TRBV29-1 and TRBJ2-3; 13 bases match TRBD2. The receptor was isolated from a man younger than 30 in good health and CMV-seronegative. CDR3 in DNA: TGCAGCGTATGCGGACTAGCGGGAGATACAGATACGCAGTATTTT. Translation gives CSVCGLAGDTDTQYF.